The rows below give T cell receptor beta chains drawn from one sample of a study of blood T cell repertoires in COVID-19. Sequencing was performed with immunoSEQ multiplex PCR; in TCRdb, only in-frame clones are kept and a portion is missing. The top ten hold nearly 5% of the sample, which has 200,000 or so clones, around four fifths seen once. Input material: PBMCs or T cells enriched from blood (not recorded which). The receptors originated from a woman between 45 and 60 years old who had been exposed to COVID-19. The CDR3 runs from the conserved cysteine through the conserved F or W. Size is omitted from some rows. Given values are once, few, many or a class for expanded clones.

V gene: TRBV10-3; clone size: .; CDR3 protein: CAISEAGGASGNTIYF
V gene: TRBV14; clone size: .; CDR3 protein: CASSHNSGFLGTQYF
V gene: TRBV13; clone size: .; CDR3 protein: CASRVGTGNYGYTF
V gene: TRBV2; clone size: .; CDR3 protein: CASKSRQGWSNQPQHF
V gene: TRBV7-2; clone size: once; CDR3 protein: CASSFDRGQETQYF
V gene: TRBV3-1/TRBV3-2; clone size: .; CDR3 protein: CASSPETAPYEQYF
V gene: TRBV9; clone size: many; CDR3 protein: CASSVADQETQYF
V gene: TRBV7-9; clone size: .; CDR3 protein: CASSSEPGTGLPYEQYF
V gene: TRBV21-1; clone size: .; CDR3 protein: CASSKGRKRGTYGYTF
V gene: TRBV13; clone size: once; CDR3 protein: CASSDSGGGGMNTEAFF
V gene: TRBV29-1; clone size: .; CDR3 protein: CSVSGTLNTEAFF
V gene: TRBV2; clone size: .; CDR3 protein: CASHRGLLYEQYF
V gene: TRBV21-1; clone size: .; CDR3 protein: CASSRARGGGPGNTIYF
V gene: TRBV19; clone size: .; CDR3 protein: CASSIGQVSSGNTIYF
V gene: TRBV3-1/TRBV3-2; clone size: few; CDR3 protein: CASSLRPRTGRDGYTF
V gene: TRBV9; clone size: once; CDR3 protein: CASSLGQDQETQYF
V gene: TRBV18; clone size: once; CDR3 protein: CASSPTSGGLTDSYNEQFF
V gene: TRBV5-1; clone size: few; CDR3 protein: CASSLMGDHEAFF
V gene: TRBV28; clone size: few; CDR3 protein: CASNWSNQPQHF
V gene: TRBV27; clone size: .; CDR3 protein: CASNTGAGSTDTQYF
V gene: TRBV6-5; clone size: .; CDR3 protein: CASSFTSGEGNIQYF
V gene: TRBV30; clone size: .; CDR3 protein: CAWSGLGGYTF
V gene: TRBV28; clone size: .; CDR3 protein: CASSQTGRDTEAFF
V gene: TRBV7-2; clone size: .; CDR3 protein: CASSLTGYEQYF
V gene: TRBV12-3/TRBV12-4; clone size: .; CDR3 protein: CASSLPGTGEATF
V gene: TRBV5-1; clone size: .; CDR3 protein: CATGTGVAGNTIYF
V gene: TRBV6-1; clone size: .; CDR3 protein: CASSEATGGMQPLHF